This TCR beta chain was found in a study of blood T cell repertoires in COVID-19. TCRdb keeps only in-frame clones here, not all; method: immunoSEQ multiplex PCR. The data hold about 220,000 clones, with more than 80% observed a single time. Deletions cut 2 bases from V and 1 base from J, with 8 bases between. Germline V gene lookup returns CDR1 GTSNPN and CDR2 SVGIG (reference sequence). The CDR3 is 13 residues long. The sequence came from a woman in her thirties or forties with acute COVID-19. The chain carries TRBV30 and TRBJ1-1, with TRBD1 as a possible D gene (6 bases). Sequencing was carried out using PBMCs or T cells enriched from blood (not recorded which). CDR3 DNA: TGTGCCTGGAGTTTAGGGGGGAACACTGAAGCTTTCTTT. Translated, it gives CAWSLGGNTEAFF.